What follows is one T cell receptor beta chain and its context. The authors' processing: Scientists estimated how many nucleated cells there were by amplifying reference gene primers. Some clones are missing from TCRdb's copy, which holds only in-frame ones; the method was immunoSEQ multiplex PCR. V and J calls and clone size are copied from that table; D and trimming were computed from the DNA. In the table there are tens of thousands of clones, about 80% of which are singletons. This sample stems from a study of blood T cell repertoires in COVID-19. Study summary: The study drew acute and convalescent COVID-19 samples from the United States, Italy and Spain. T cells, B-cell-depleted T cells, or PBMCs supplied cDNA or gDNA.

Sequenced input: peripheral blood. The TCR comes from a man aged 55 to 70 with acute or convalescent COVID-19.

CDR3 DNA sequence: TGTGCCAGCAGCTTAACCGGACAGGGCGAAGCTTTCTTT. Translating it yields CASSLTGQGEAFF. This chain connects TRBV7-3 to TRBJ1-1, with TRBD1 identical over 8 bases. CDR3 length equals 13 residues. Germline CDR1 SGHTA, CDR2 FQGTGA. Germline trimming cut 0 bases from V and 8 bases from J; bases unmatched to any gene: 2.